The source of this T cell receptor (beta chain) is a study of T cells after yellow fever vaccination. At the level of the study: Preparation of the low-cell-number fractions used SMART-Seq v4 Ultra Low Input. Study findings and constraints: Post-booster samples contained most primary-vaccination clones (approximately 96% CD4, 70% to 90% CD8). Weaker, the secondary response had a peak occurring faster, on day 5 versus 15.

Concerning this clonotype: Its antigen is as yet unknown.

This CDR3 is 13 amino acids long. Germline V gives CDR1 WNHNN, CDR2 SYGVQD (reference sequence). With V trimmed by 10 bases and J by 2 bases, 5 bases remained unmatched. UMIs were added to TCR cDNA along with a universal primer site when it was made by 5'RACE template switching. A single record per CDR3 protein comes from TCRdb applying MiXCR to the 5' RACE reads. Here the sample spans roughly 340,000 distinct CDR3 sequences, 7.5% to 9% being singletons. This chain links TRBV10-1 with TRBJ2-3, with 8 bases identical to TRBD2. This sample comprised PBMCs, obtained on the day of the first yellow fever vaccination. The receptor comes from a man aged 18 to 29 who received the YFV17D yellow fever vaccine. CDR3 protein: CATGAGDTDTQYF. The DNA for the CDR3 is TGCGCCACCGGAGCGGGGGACACAGATACGCAGTATTTT.